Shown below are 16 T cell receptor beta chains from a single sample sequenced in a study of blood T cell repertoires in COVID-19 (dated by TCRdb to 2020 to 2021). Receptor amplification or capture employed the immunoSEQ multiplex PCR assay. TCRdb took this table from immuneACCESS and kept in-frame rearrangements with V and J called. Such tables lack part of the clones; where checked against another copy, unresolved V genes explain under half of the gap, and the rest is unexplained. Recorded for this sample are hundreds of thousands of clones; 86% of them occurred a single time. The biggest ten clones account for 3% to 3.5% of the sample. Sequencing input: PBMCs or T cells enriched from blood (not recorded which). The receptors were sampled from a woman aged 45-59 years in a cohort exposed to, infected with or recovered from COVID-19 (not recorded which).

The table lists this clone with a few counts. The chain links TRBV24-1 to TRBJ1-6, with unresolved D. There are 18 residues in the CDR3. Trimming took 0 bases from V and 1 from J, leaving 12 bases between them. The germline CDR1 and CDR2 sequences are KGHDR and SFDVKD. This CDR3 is CATSDLASQRSYNSPLHF. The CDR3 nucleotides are TGTGCCACCAGTGATTTGGCATCACAGCGGTCCTATAATTCACCCCTCCACTTT.

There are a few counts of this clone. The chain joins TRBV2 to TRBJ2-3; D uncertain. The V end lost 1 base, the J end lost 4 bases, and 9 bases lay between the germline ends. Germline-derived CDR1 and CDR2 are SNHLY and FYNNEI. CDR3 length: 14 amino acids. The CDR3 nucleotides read TGTGCCAGCAGTGAAGGGCTAGTGGCAGATACGCAGTATTTT. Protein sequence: CASSEGLVADTQYF.

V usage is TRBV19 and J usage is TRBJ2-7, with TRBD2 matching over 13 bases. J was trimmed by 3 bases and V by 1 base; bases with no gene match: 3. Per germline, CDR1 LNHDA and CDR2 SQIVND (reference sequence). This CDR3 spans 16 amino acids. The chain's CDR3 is CASSIGGLAGDYEQYF. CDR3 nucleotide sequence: TGTGCCAGTAGTATAGGCGGACTAGCGGGGGACTACGAGCAGTACTTC.

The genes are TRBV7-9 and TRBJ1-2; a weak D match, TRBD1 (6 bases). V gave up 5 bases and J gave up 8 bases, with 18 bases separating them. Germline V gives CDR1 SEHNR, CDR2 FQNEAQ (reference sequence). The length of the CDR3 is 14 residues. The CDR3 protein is CASSPQGTAGGYTF. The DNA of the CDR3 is TGTGCCAGCAGCCCCCAGGGGACGGCGGGCGGCTACACCTTC.

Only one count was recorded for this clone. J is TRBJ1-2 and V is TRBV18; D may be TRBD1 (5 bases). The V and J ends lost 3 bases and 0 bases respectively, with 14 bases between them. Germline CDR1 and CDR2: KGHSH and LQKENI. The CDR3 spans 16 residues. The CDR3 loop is CASSPLGQTANYGYTF. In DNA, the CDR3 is TGTGCCAGCTCACCCTTGGGGCAAACAGCTAACTATGGCTACACCTTC.

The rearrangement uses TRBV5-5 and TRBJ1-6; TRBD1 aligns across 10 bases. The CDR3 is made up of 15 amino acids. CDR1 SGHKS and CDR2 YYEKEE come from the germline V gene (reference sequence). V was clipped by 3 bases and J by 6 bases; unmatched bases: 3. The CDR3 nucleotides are TGTGCCAGCAGCTCCGGGACAGGGGTTAATTCACCCCTCCACTTT. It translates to CASSSGTGVNSPLHF.

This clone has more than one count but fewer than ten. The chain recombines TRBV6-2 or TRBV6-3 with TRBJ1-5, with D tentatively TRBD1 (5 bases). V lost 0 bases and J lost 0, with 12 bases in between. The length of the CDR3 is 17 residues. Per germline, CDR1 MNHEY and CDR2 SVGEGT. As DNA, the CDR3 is TGTGCCAGCAGTTACTCGATTGGGAGGGGTAGCAATCAGCCCCAGCATTTT. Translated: CASSYSIGRGSNQPQHF.

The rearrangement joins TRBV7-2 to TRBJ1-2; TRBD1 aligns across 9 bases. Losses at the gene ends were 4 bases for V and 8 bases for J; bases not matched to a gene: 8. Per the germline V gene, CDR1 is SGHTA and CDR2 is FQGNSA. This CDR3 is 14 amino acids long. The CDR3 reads CASSSGTGRMGYTF. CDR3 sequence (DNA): TGTGCCAGCAGCTCCGGGACAGGGAGAATGGGCTACACCTTC.

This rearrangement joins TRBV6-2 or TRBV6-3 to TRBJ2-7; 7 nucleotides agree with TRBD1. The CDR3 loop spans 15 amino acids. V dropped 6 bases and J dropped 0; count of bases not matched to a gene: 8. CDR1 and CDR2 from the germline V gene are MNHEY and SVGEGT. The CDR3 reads CASSKTGWDSYEQYF. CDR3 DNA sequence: TGTGCCAGCAGCAAGACAGGGTGGGACTCCTACGAGCAGTACTTC.

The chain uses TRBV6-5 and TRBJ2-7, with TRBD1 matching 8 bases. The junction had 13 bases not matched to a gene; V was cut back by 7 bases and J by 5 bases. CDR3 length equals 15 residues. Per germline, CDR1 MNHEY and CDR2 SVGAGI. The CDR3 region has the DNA TGTGCCAGCAATCCCACCGGACAGGGCAGGAACGAGCAGTACTTC. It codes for CASNPTGQGRNEQYF.

The CDR3 is CASSLGENTIYF. The CDR3 DNA reads as TGTGCCAGCAGTCTGGGAGAAAACACCATATATTTT. The chain employs TRBV12-3 or TRBV12-4 and TRBJ1-3; D ambiguous. The CDR3 has 12 amino acids. V was pared by 5 bases and J by 6 bases, with 8 bases between.

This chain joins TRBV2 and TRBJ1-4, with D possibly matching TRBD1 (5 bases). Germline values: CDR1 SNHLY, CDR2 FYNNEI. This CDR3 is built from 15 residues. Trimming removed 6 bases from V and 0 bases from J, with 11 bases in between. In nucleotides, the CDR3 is TGTGCCAGCAGGGAGCAGGGTGCAACTAATGAAAAACTGTTTTTT. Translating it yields CASREQGATNEKLFF.

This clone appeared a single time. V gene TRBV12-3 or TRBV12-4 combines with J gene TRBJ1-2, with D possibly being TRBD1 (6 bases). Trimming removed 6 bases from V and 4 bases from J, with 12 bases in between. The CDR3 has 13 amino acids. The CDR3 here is CASSPQGIYGYTF. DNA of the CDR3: TGTGCCAGCAGCCCACAGGGTATCTATGGCTACACCTTC.

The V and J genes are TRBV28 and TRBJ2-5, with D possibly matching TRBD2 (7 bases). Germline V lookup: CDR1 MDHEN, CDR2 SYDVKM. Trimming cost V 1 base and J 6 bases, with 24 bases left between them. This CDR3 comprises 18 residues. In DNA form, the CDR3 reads TGTGCCAGCAGTTTATCGGGTTTTGGGGGGGCGACCCTCCAGACCCAGTACTTC. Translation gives CASSLSGFGGATLQTQYF. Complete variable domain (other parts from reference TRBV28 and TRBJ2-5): DVKVTQSSRYLVKRTGEKVFLECVQDMDHENMFWYRQDPGLGLRLIYFSYDVKMKEKGDIPEGYSVSREKKERFSLILESASTNQTSMYLCASSLSGFGGATLQTQYFGPGTRLLVL.

CDR3 amino acids: CASSLFPPAGAHYNEQFF. CDR3 in DNA: TGCGCCAGCAGCTTGTTCCCCCCGGCGGGGGCGCACTACAATGAGCAGTTCTTC. This chain connects TRBV5-1 to TRBJ2-1; D is perhaps TRBD2 (7 bases). This CDR3 is 18 amino acids long. Trimming cost V 1 base and J 3 bases, with 20 bases left between them. The germline V gene encodes CDR1 SGHRS and CDR2 YFSETQ.

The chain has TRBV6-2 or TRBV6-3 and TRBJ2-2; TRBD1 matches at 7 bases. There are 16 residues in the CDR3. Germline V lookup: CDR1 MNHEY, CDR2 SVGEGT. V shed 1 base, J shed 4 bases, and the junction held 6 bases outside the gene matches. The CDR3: CASSYLRGQVTGELFF. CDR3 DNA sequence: TGTGCCAGCAGTTACTTAAGGGGGCAGGTCACCGGGGAGCTGTTTTTT.